This T cell receptor beta chain appears in the sequencing data of a study of blood T cells in healthy people across ages. The germline V gene encodes CDR1 LGHNA and CDR2 YNFKEQ. With 0 bases removed from V and 3 bases from J, the gap between germline ends came to 11 bases. CDR3 length: 15 amino acids. Combining a sample-barcoded 5' primer with a J-beta primer mix, a second PCR ran for roughly 6 to 12 cycles. Each CDR3 protein is one row after TCRdb ran MiXCR on the 5' RACE reads. The data contain hundreds of thousands of distinct CDR3 sequences, approximately 55% of them singletons. Comment on this clonotype: Its antigen is unknown.

Study-level results: Unsorted PBMCs ruled out conclusive naive versus antigen-experienced comparison. Older age went with lower TCR beta diversity per million T cells, in a roughly linear way.

Sequenced material: blood. The TCR originated in a man aged 80 or over in good health. The chain uses TRBV4-2 and TRBJ1-2; the D gene is possibly TRBD1 (5 bases). The CDR3 DNA is TGTGCCAGCAGCCAAGATGACCAGGGATACTATGGCTACACCTTC. It yields the protein CASSQDDQGYYGYTF.